This T cell receptor beta chain was sequenced for a study of response to subunit inactivated influenza vaccine. Notes on the study in general: Each seasonal influenza vaccination recruits few new T cells, the authors suggested.

One entry per CDR3 protein results from TCRdb running MiXCR on the RT-PCR reads. The data hold 800,000 or so distinct CDR3 sequences, with about 20% observed a single time. A word on this clonotype: What it binds is unknown.

V dropped 1 base and J dropped 6; count of bases not matched to a gene: 2. Germline V gene data show CDR1 as MGHRA and CDR2 as YSYEKL. CDR3 length: 15 residues. This rearrangement joins TRBV4-1 to TRBJ2-1, with 11 positions matching TRBD2. This sample comprised PBMCs from blood, obtained about 5 days after vaccination. The receptor was isolated from a man aged 50 to 60 who received an inactivated influenza vaccine. DNA for the CDR3: TGCGCCAGCAGCCAAGTGGGGACTAGCGGCAATGAGCAGTTCTTC. Translated: CASSQVGTSGNEQFF.